This T cell receptor (beta chain) is from a study of molecular identifiers for immune sequencing clone quantification. TCRdb re-called the PCR reads through MiXCR, storing one row per CDR3 protein. The data show hundreds of thousands of distinct CDR3 sequences, roughly a quarter seen once. V dropped 4 bases and J dropped 2 bases, with 12 bases sitting between them. Germline loops: CDR1 SQVTM, CDR2 ANQGSEA. The CDR3 contains 14 residues. Regarding the study as a whole: Highly expanded clones may be undercounted when identical TCR molecules share barcodes.

This clonotype was seen only a few times. Its specificity is not known. The chain combines TRBV29-1 with TRBJ2-1; possibly TRBD2 for D (5 bases). This sequence originates from a human donor in good health. Some libraries in this study had Jurkat cell RNA spiked in. What was sequenced was naive CD8+ T cells from blood, with Jurkat cell RNA spiked in. The subset denotes: FACS-sorted CD8+CD4-CCR7+CD45RA+ naive T cells. The CDR3 sequence: CSVVGVTTYNEQFF. The CDR3, as DNA: TGCAGCGTTGTCGGGGTAACGACCTACAATGAGCAGTTCTTC.